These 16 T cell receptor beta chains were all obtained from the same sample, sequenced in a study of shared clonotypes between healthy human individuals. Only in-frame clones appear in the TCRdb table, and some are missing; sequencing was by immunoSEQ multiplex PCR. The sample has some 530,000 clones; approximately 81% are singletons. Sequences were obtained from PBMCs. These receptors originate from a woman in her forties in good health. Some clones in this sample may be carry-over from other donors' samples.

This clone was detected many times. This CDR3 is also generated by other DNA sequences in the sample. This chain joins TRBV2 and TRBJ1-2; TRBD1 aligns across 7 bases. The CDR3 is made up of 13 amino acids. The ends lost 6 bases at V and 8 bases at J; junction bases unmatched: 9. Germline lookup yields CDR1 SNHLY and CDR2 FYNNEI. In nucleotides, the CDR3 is TGTGCCAGCAGACCTCAGACAGGGCAAGGCTACACCTTC. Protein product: CASRPQTGQGYTF.

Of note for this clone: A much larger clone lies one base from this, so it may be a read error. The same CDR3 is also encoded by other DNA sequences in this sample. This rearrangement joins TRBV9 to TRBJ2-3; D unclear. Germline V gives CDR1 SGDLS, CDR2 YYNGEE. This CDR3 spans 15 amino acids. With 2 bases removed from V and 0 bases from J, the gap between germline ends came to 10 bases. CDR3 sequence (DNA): TGTGCCAGCAGCGTGACTGGAGTTAGCACAGATACGCAGTATTTT. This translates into CASSVTGVSTDTQYF.

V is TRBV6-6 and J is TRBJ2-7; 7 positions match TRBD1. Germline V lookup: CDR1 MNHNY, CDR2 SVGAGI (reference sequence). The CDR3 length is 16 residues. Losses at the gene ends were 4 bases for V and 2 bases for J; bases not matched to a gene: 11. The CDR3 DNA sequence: TGTGCCAGCAGTTCCTGGACCGACAGGGAAACCTACGAGCAGTACTTC. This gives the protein CASSSWTDRETYEQYF.

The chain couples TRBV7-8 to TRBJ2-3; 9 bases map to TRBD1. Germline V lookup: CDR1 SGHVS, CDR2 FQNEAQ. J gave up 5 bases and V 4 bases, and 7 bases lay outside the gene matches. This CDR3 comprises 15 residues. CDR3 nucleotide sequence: TGTGCCAGCAGCTCGAACAGGGGGCTGGGAGATACGCAGTATTTT. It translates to CASSSNRGLGDTQYF.

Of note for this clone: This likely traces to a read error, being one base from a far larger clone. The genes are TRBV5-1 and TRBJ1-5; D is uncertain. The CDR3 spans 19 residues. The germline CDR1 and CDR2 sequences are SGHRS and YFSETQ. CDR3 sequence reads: CTSSPPQARPEHSNQPQHF. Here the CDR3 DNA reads TGCACCAGCAGCCCTCCCCAGGCCCGACCCGAACATAGCAATCAGCCCCAGCATTTT.

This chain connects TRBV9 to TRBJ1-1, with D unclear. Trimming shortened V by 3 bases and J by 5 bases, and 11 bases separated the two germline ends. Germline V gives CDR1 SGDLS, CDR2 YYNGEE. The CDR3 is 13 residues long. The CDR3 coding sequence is TGTGCCAGCAGCGCAGGCTTTCGGACTGAAGCTTTCTTT. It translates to CASSAGFRTEAFF.

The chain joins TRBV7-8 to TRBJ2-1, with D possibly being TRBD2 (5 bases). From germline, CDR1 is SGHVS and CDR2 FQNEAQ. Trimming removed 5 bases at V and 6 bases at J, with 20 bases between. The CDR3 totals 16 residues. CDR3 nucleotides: TGTGCCAGCAGCCCCCCCGGCGGGTCCCGCGGCAATGAGCAGTTCTTC. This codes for CASSPPGGSRGNEQFF.

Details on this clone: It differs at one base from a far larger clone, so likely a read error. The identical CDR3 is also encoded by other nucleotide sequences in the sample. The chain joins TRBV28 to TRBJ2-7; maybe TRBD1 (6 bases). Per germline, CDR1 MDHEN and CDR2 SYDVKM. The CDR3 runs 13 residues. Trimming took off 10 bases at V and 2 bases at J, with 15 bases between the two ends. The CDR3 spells CATRTGQTYEQYF. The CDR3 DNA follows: TGTGCCACCCGTACAGGGCAGACCTACGAGCAGTACTTC.

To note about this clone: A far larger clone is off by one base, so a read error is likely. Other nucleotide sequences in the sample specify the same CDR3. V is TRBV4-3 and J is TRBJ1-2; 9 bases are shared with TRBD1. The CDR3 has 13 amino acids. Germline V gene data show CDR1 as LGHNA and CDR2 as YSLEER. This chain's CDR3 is CASSPGQGLGYTF. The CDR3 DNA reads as TGCGCCAGCAGCCCGGGACAGGGCTTAGGCTACACCTTT.

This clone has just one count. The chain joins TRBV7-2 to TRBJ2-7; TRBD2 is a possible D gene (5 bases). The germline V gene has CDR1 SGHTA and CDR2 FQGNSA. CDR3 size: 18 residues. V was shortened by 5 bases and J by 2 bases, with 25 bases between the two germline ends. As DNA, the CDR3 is TGTGCCAGCAGCCCACTTCGGGGTGGGAATCAGGAACCCTACGAGCAGTACTTC. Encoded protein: CASSPLRGGNQEPYEQYF.

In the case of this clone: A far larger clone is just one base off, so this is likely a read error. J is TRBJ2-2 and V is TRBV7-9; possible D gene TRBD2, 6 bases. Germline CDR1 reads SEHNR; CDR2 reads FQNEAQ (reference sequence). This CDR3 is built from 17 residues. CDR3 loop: CASSRWFAGNSTGGLFF. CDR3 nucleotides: TGTGCCAGCAGCCGTTGGTTTGCGGGCAATAGCACCGGGGGGCTGTTTTTT.

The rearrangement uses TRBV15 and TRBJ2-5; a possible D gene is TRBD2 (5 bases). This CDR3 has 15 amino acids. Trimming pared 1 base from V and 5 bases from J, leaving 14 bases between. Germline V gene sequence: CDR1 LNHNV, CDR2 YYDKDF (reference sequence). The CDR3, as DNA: TGTGCCACCAGCAGAGGCCCCGAGGGTATTGAGACCCAGTACTTC. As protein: CATSRGPEGIETQYF.

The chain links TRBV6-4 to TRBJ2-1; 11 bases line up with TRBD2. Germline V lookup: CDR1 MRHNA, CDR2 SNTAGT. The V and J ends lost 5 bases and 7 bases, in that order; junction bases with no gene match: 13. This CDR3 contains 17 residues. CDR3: CASSRVVLAGGRNEQFF. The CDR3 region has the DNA TGTGCCAGCAGTCGGGTTGTGCTAGCGGGAGGCCGAAATGAGCAGTTCTTC.

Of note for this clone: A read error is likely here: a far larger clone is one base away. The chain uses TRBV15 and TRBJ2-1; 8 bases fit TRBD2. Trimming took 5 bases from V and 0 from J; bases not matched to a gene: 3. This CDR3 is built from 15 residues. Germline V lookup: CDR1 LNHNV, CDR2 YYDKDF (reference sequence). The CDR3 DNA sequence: TGTGCCACCAGCGGGACTAGGGGCTCCTACAATGAGCAGTTCTTC. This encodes CATSGTRGSYNEQFF.

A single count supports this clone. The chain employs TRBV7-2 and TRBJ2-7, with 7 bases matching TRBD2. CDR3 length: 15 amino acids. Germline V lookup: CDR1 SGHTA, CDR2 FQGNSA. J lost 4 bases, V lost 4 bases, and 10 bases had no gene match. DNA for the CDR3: TGTGCCAGCAGCTCCCCCGGTCGAGCGGGGTACGAGCAGTACTTC. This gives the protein CASSSPGRAGYEQYF. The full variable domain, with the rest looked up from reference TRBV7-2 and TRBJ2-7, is GAGVSQSPSNKVTEKGKDVELRCDPISGHTALYWYRQSLGQGLEFLIYFQGNSAPDKSGLPSDRFSAERTGGSVSTLTIQRTQQEDSAVYLCASSSPGRAGYEQYFGPGTRLTVT.

The CDR3 loop is CASSIGQGPYGYTF. The DNA of the CDR3 is TGTGCCAGTAGTATAGGGCAGGGCCCCTATGGCTACACCTTC. This rearrangement joins TRBV19 to TRBJ1-2, with D perhaps TRBD1 (5 bases). The V gene lost 1 base and the J gene lost 4 bases, with 10 bases spanning the gap. Germline CDR1 LNHDA, CDR2 SQIVND (reference sequence). The CDR3 loop spans 14 amino acids.